This TCR beta chain was sequenced in a study of cytomegalovirus exposure and HLA in healthy donors. Study outcomes and limitations: A later look showed TCR association rates differing by HLA locus, highest for DRB1 and lowest for HLA-C. A later analysis reportedly identified an Asian-associated ancestry cluster as carrying fewer N-insertions than the roughly 670-donor mean.

In regard to this clone: The antigen is undetermined.

PCR used 60 Vbeta primers and 13 Jbeta primers. Measured with immunoSEQ multiplex PCR; TCRdb has only the in-frame clones, and not every one. The table records 150,000 to 200,000 clones, under 90% of them present only once. The CDR3 runs to 22 residues. Germline V gene data show CDR1 as LNHNV and CDR2 as YYDKDF (reference sequence). With V trimmed by 1 base and J by 0 bases, 16 bases remained unmatched. V usage is TRBV15 and J usage is TRBJ2-3, with TRBD2 matching over 13 bases. Sequenced material: PBMCs. This TCR came from a young man in good health and CMV-seronegative. The CDR3 region is CATSRGWGLAGNHRRSTDTQYF. As DNA, the CDR3 is TGTGCCACCAGCAGAGGGTGGGGACTAGCGGGAAATCATCGAAGGAGCACAGATACGCAGTATTTT. Full variable domain (rest looked up from reference TRBV15 and TRBJ2-3): DAMVIQNPRYQVTQFGKPVTLSCSQTLNHNVMYWYQQKSSQAPKLLFHYYDKDFNNEADTPDNFQSRRPNTSFCFLDIRSPGLGDTAMYLCATSRGWGLAGNHRRSTDTQYFGPGTRLTVL.